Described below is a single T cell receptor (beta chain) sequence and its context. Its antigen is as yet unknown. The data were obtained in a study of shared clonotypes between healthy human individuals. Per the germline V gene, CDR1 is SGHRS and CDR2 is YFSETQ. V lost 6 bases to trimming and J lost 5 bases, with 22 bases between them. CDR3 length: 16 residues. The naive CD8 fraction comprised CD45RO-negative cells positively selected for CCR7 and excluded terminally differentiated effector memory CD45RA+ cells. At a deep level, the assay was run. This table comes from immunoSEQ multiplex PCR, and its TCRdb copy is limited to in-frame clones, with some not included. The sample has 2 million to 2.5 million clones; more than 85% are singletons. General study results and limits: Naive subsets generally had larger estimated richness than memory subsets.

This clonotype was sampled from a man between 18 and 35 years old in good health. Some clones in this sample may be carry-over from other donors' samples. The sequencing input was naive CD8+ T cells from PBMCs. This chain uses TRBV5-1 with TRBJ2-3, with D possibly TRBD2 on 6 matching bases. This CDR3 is CASTPHREPWGDTQYF. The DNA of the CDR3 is TGCGCCAGCACCCCTCATCGGGAGCCATGGGGAGATACGCAGTATTTT.